The 22 T cell receptor beta chains reported below all come from one sample, sequenced in a study of blood T cell repertoires in COVID-19. The method was immunoSEQ multiplex PCR; TCRdb's version includes in-frame clones alone and lacks a portion of them. The sample lists roughly 160,000 clones; 80% to 85% were seen once. Sequencing used peripheral blood. These TCRs come from a man aged 18 to 35 with active or convalescent COVID-19.

V and J are TRBV4-3 and TRBJ1-6, with D unclear. This CDR3 is built from 19 residues. CDR1 is LGHNA, CDR2 YSLEER, per germline. Trimming took 0 bases from V and 0 from J, leaving 15 bases between them. This CDR3 is CASSQDLGGLSSYNSPLHF. The CDR3 DNA follows: TGCGCCAGCAGCCAAGATTTAGGTGGGCTCAGCTCCTATAATTCACCCCTCCACTTT.

This clone showed up just a few times. The gene calls are TRBV19 and TRBJ1-1, with a possible D match to TRBD1 (5 bases). CDR1 and CDR2 from the germline V gene are LNHDA and SQIVND (reference sequence). The CDR3 contains 13 residues. V lost 5 bases to trimming and J lost 1 base, with 8 bases between them. Here the CDR3 DNA reads TGTGCCAGTAGTCTGGGGGGGAACACTGAAGCTTTCTTT. It translates to CASSLGGNTEAFF.

The V and J genes are TRBV4-1 and TRBJ1-1; D is ambiguous. Germline CDR1 reads MGHRA; CDR2 reads YSYEKL. The germline V and J ends were trimmed by 4 bases and 3 bases, with 6 bases remaining between them. There are 12 residues in the CDR3. CDR3 coding DNA: TGCGCCAGCAGCCCGTCGGACACTGAAGCTTTCTTT. As protein: CASSPSDTEAFF.

V is TRBV7-9 and J is TRBJ2-5, with D tentatively TRBD2 (6 bases). V was trimmed by 4 bases and J by 0 bases, leaving 12 bases between them. Germline CDR1 SEHNR, CDR2 FQNEAQ (reference sequence). CDR3 length: 15 amino acids. CDR3 nucleotides: TGTGCCAGCAGCTACCTTGGGGGGAACCAAGAGACCCAGTACTTC. The encoded protein is CASSYLGGNQETQYF.

V and J are TRBV19 and TRBJ2-2; D gene unclear. Trimming took 4 bases from V and 0 from J, leaving 6 bases between them. Per the germline V gene, CDR1 is LNHDA and CDR2 is SQIVND (reference sequence). The length of the CDR3 is 14 residues. The CDR3 reads CASSTGANTGELFF. The CDR3 DNA sequence: TGTGCCAGTAGTACAGGCGCGAACACCGGGGAGCTGTTTTTT.

This clone was observed a handful of times. This sequence joins TRBV15 and TRBJ2-3, with a possible D match to TRBD2 (6 bases). Trimming pared 1 base from V and 2 bases from J, leaving 19 bases between. Germline lookup yields CDR1 LNHNV and CDR2 YYDKDF (reference sequence). This CDR3 contains 18 residues. The CDR3 bases are TGTGCCACCAGCAGAGGGAGGGCCAATAGCGGAACCACAGATACGCAGTATTTT. Translating it yields CATSRGRANSGTTDTQYF.

The V gene is TRBV11-2, the J gene TRBJ1-2; TRBD1 aligns across 7 bases. Germline loops: CDR1 SGHAT, CDR2 FQNNGV. The ends lost 5 bases at V and 2 bases at J; junction bases unmatched: 17. This CDR3 has 18 residues. The CDR3 spells CASSPPPLTGLVNYGYTF. CDR3 sequence (DNA): TGTGCCAGCAGCCCCCCCCCACTGACAGGGTTGGTAAACTATGGCTACACCTTC.

The genes are TRBV5-1 and TRBJ1-2; D not resolved. V was clipped by 5 bases and J by 8 bases, with 16 bases between them. The germline CDR1 and CDR2 sequences are SGHRS and YFSETQ. The CDR3 has 13 residues. CDR3 residues: CASRQLGREGYTF. CDR3 coding DNA: TGCGCCAGCAGACAGCTGGGGAGGGAAGGCTACACCTTC.

The CDR3 sequence: CASTGDRGNSPLHF. DNA for the CDR3: TGTGCCAGCACTGGGGACAGGGGCAATTCACCCCTCCACTTT. The chain is built from TRBV28 and TRBJ1-6, with TRBD1 identical over 10 bases. This CDR3 comprises 14 residues. Germline V gene lookup returns CDR1 MDHEN and CDR2 SYDVKM. With V trimmed by 7 bases and J by 7 bases, 4 bases remained unmatched.

This rearrangement joins TRBV3-1 (or the pseudogene TRBV3-2) to TRBJ1-2; a weak D match, TRBD1 (5 bases). The V gene's germline CDR1 is LGHDT and CDR2 YNNKEL (reference sequence). The V and J ends lost 2 bases and 7 bases respectively, with 14 bases between them. The CDR3 runs to 14 residues. CDR3: CASSQNAGLVGYTF. CDR3 DNA sequence: TGTGCCAGCAGCCAAAATGCGGGGCTAGTTGGCTACACCTTC.

The CDR3 sequence: CASSFDRTRNYGYTF. In DNA form, the CDR3 reads TGTGCCAGCAGTTTCGACAGGACCCGTAACTATGGCTACACCTTC. The genes are TRBV6-5 and TRBJ1-2, with D possibly matching TRBD1 (6 bases). This CDR3 comprises 15 residues. V lost 4 bases to trimming and J lost 1 base, with 13 bases between them. Germline-derived CDR1 and CDR2 are MNHEY and SVGAGI.

V is TRBV5-4 and J is TRBJ2-7, with TRBD2 matching over 7 bases. CDR1 and CDR2 from the germline V gene are SGHNT and YYREEE (reference sequence). This CDR3 is built from 15 residues. The V gene end was trimmed by 2 bases and the J gene end by 2 bases; junction bases not matched to a gene: 7. CDR3 residues: CASSLGTTLTYEQYF. The DNA of the CDR3 is TGTGCCAGCAGCTTAGGGACTACCCTTACCTACGAGCAGTACTTC.

This clone was seen ten or more times. CDR3 bases: TGTGCCAGCAGTGCAAGCCGGGACAGGGGATATGGCTACACCTTC. Its translation is CASSASRDRGYGYTF. The V call is TRBV2, the J call TRBJ1-2; 10 bases match TRBD1. The CDR3 covers 15 residues. CDR1 SNHLY and CDR2 FYNNEI come from the germline V gene. Trimming at V came to 4 bases and at J to 5 bases, leaving 7 bases not matched to a gene.

V is TRBV2 and J is TRBJ1-1; 9 bases map to TRBD1. CDR1 SNHLY and CDR2 FYNNEI come from the germline V gene. J lost 5 bases, V lost 6 bases, and 7 bases had no gene match. This CDR3 region has 14 residues. CDR3 in DNA: TGTGCCAGCAGCCTACAGGGGGCAGGGACTGAAGCTTTCTTT. The encoded protein is CASSLQGAGTEAFF.

The chain has TRBV2 and TRBJ1-1, with TRBD1 matching over 8 bases. This CDR3 has 14 amino acids. Germline V gene sequence: CDR1 SNHLY, CDR2 FYNNEI. V lost 3 bases to trimming and J lost 5 bases; unmatched junction nucleotides: 5. CDR3 in amino acids: CASSDQGAKTEAFF. The CDR3 region has the DNA TGTGCCAGCAGTGACCAGGGGGCTAAGACTGAAGCTTTCTTT.

The J gene is TRBJ1-2, the V gene TRBV7-9; D not resolved. V was pared by 7 bases and J by 3 bases, with 12 bases between. Germline loops: CDR1 SEHNR, CDR2 FQNEAQ (reference sequence). CDR3 size: 13 residues. The CDR3 DNA is TGTGCCAGCACCATCCCTCTTCACTATGGCTACACCTTC. Amino acids: CASTIPLHYGYTF.

This chain uses TRBV5-8 with TRBJ2-5; tentatively, D is TRBD2 (6 bases). Trimming removed 4 bases from V and 4 bases from J, with 14 bases in between. This CDR3 contains 14 residues. Germline CDR1 reads SGHTS; CDR2 reads YDEGEE. The CDR3 spells CASSLTRARETQYF. In nucleotides, the CDR3 is TGTGCCAGCAGCCTGACTAGGGCCCGAGAGACCCAGTACTTC.

The genes are TRBV6-5 and TRBJ1-1, with D possibly being TRBD1 (6 bases). This CDR3 region has 14 residues. The germline V gene has CDR1 MNHEY and CDR2 SVGAGI. Trimming left V 4 bases short and J 0 bases short, with 9 bases between. The CDR3 is CASSLDRLNTEAFF. The CDR3 region has the DNA TGTGCCAGCAGTTTAGACAGGTTGAACACTGAAGCTTTCTTT.

J is TRBJ1-5 and V is TRBV19; a weak D match, TRBD1 (5 bases). The ends were cut back, 7 bases at V and 1 base at J, with 20 bases in the middle. The CDR3 is 17 residues long. In germline, CDR1 is LNHDA, CDR2 SQIVND (reference sequence). CDR3 residues: CASTHTVRAGSNQPQHF. For the CDR3, the DNA is TGTGCCAGTACCCATACCGTCAGGGCTGGGAGCAATCAGCCCCAGCATTTT.

V gene TRBV11-2 combines with J gene TRBJ2-7, with D tentatively TRBD1 (6 bases). The V gene's germline CDR1 is SGHAT and CDR2 FQNNGV. The CDR3 covers 13 residues. V was pared by 1 base and J by 6 bases, with 10 bases between. This chain's CDR3 is CASSLVLTGEQYF. The DNA of the CDR3 is TGTGCCAGCAGCTTAGTTTTGACAGGCGAGCAGTACTTC.

The gene calls are TRBV14 and TRBJ2-4, with D maybe TRBD2 (5 bases). Trimming shortened V by 3 bases and J by 6 bases, and 9 bases separated the two germline ends. Germline CDR1 reads SGHDN; CDR2 reads FVKESK. The CDR3 runs to 13 residues. In nucleotides, the CDR3 is TGTGCCAGCAGCCAGGGTGGAGGAAACATTCAGTACTTC. Translated: CASSQGGGNIQYF. Using reference TRBV14 and TRBJ2-4 for the parts outside the CDR3, the full variable domain is EAGVTQFPSHSVIEKGQTVTLRCDPISGHDNLYWYRRVMGKEIKFLLHFVKESKQDESGMPNNRFLAERTGGTYSTLKVQPAELEDSGVYFCASSQGGGNIQYFGAGTRLSVL.

V gene TRBV7-9 combines with J gene TRBJ2-3, with 9 nucleotides matching TRBD2. The CDR3 covers 16 residues. The V and J ends lost 3 bases and 2 bases, in that order; junction bases with no gene match: 6. The germline gives CDR1 SEHNR, CDR2 FQNEAQ (reference sequence). CDR3 region: CASSLSTSGLTDTQYF. For the CDR3, the DNA is TGTGCCAGCAGCTTGTCGACTAGCGGCCTCACAGATACGCAGTATTTT. Using reference TRBV7-9 and TRBJ2-3 for the parts outside the CDR3, the full variable domain is DTGVSQNPRHKITKRGQNVTFRCDPISEHNRLYWYRQTLGQGPEFLTYFQNEAQLEKSRLLSDRFSAERPKGSFSTLEIQRTEQGDSAMYLCASSLSTSGLTDTQYFGPGTRLTVL.